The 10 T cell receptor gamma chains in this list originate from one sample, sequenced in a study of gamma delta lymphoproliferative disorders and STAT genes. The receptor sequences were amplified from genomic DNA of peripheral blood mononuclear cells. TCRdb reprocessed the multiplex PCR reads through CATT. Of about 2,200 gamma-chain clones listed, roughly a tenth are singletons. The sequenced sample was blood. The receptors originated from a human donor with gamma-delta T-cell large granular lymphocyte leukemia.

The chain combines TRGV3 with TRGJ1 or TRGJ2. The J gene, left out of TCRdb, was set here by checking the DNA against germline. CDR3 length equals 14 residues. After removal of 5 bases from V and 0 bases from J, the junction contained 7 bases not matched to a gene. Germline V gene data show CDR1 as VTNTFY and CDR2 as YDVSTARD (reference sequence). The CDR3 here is CATWGRMNYYKKLF. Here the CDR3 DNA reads TGTGCCACCTGGGGCCGTATGAATTATTATAAGAAACTCTTT.

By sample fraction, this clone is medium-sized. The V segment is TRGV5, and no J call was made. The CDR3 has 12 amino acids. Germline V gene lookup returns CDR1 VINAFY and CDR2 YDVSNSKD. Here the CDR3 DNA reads TGTGCCACCTGGGATTTATATGATCAAGCTCTCTTT. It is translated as CATWDLYDQALF.

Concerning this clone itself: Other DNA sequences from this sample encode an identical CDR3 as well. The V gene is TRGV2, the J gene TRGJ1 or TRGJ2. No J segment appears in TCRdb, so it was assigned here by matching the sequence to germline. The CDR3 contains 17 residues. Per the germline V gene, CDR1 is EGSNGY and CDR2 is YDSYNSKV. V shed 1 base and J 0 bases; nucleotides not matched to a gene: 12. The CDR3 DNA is TGTGCCACCTGGGACGGCCACTCTATAATGAATTATTATAAGAAACTCTTT. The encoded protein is CATWDGHSIMNYYKKLF.

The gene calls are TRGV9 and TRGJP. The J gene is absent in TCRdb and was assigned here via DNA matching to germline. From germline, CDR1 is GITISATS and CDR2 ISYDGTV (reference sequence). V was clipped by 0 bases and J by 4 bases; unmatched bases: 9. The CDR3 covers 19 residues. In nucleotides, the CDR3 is TGTGCCTTGTGGGAGGTGCGGGGAGCCCAAGAGTTGGGCAAAAAAATCAAGGTATTT. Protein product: CALWEVRGAQELGKKIKVF.

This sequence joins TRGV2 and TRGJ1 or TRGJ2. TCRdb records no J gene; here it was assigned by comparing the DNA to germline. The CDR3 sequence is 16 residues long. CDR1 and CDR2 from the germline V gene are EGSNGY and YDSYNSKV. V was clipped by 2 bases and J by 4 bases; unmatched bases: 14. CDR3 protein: CATWDALWVGYYKKLF. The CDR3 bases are TGTGCCACCTGGGACGCACTTTGGGTAGGGTATTATAAGAAACTCTTT.

The CDR3 DNA reads as TGTGCCACCTGGGACGGGCACAAGAAACTCTTT. Its translation is CATWDGHKKLF. The chain combines TRGV2 with TRGJ1 or TRGJ2. TCRdb gives no J gene; it was assigned here by matching the DNA to germline. Germline trimming cut 0 bases from V and 10 bases from J; bases unmatched to any gene: 3. Germline V gene sequence: CDR1 EGSNGY, CDR2 YDSYNSKV. This CDR3 has 11 residues.

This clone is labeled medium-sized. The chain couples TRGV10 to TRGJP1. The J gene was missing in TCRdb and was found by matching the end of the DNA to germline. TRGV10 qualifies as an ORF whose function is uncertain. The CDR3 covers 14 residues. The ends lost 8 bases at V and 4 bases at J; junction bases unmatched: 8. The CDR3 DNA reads TGTGCTGCGTGGGATTTGAACACTGGTTGGTTCAAGATATTT. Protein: CAAWDLNTGWFKIF.

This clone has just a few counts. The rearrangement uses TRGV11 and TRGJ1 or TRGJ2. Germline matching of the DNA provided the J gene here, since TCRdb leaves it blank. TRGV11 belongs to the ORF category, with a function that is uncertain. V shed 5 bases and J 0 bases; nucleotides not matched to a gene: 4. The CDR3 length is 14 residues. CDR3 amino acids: CACWITPNYYKKLF. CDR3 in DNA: TGTGCCTGCTGGATTACTCCGAATTATTATAAGAAACTCTTT.

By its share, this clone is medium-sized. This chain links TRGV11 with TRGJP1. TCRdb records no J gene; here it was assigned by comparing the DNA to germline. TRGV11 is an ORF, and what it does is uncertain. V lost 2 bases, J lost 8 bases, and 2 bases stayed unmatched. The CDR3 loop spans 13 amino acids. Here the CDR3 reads CACWIRPGWFKIF. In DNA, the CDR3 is TGTGCCTGCTGGATTAGGCCCGGTTGGTTCAAGATATTT.

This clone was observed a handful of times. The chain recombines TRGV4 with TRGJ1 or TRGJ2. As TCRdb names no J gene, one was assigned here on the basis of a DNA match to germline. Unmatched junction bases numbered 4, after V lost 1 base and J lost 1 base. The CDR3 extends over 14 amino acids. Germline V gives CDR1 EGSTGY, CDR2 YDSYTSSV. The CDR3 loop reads CATWDGINYYKKLF. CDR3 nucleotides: TGTGCCACCTGGGATGGAATCAATTATTATAAGAAACTCTTT.